This T cell receptor beta chain was identified during a study of T-cell reconstitution after alpha-beta-depleted transplantation in children. It was with unique molecular identifiers that the TCRbeta library was prepared. TCRdb re-called the PCR reads through MiXCR, storing one row per CDR3 protein. The sample consists of about 610,000 distinct CDR3 sequences, about 10% of them appearing once. The CDR3 length is 14 residues. Germline V gives CDR1 DFQATT, CDR2 SNEGSKA (reference sequence). Trimming shortened V by 6 bases and J by 4 bases, and 18 bases separated the two germline ends. The material was PBMCs from the stem cell graft donor, obtained from the stem cell graft. The chain has TRBV20-1 and TRBJ1-2; weak D call: TRBD1 (6 bases). The sequence came from a human donor who donated a stem cell graft to a child with acute myeloid leukemia. CDR3 nucleotide sequence: TGCAGTGCGCCTTACCCAGGGGCCTCCTATGGCTACACCTTC. Protein product: CSAPYPGASYGYTF.